What follows are 16 T cell receptor beta chains derived from one specimen sequenced in a study of human thymus T cells (dated by TCRdb to 2018 to 2021). Library generation was performed with the immunoSEQ multiplex PCR assay. TCRdb took this table from immuneACCESS and kept in-frame rearrangements with V and J called. Such tables lack part of the clones; where checked against another copy, unresolved V genes explain under half of the gap, and the rest is unexplained. In this sample the table shows about 43,000 clones, 85% to 95% of which occur a single time. The leading ten clones occupy about 0.16% of the sample. Input material: blood. Receptor source: a girl under three years old with a congenital heart defect but otherwise immunologically healthy.

V gene TRBV5-1 combines with J gene TRBJ2-2, with 12 bases fitting TRBD2. This CDR3 contains 17 residues. CDR1 is SGHRS, CDR2 YFSETQ, per germline. Trimming at V came to 4 bases and at J to 7 bases, leaving 11 bases not matched to a gene. The DNA for the CDR3 is TGCGCCAGCAGCAGCCCTAGCGGGAGGGCCTATGACGGGGAGCTGTTTTTT. Translated: CASSSPSGRAYDGELFF.

The chain combines TRBV4-2 with TRBJ1-2; 7 bases line up with TRBD1. This CDR3 comprises 18 residues. Germline V gene sequence: CDR1 LGHNA, CDR2 YNFKEQ. The V segment lost 0 bases and the J segment 0 bases; nucleotides outside the gene matches: 10. The CDR3: CASSQDPIRQGANYGYTF. The CDR3, as DNA: TGTGCCAGCAGCCAAGACCCCATCCGGCAGGGGGCTAACTATGGCTACACCTTC.

This clone was recorded a few times. This chain uses TRBV19 with TRBJ1-4; weak D call: TRBD1 (5 bases). Trimming shortened V by 6 bases and J by 8 bases, and 10 bases separated the two germline ends. This CDR3 has 12 residues. Germline CDR1 and CDR2: LNHDA and SQIVND (reference sequence). The CDR3, as DNA: TGTGCCAGTAGATTCAGGGAGGAAAAACTGTTTTTT. It translates to CASRFREEKLFF.

As to this clone: An end of the junction does not agree with germline; a read error may underlie this. V usage is TRBV7-2 and J usage is TRBJ1-1; 8 nucleotides align to TRBD1. CDR1 and CDR2 from the germline V gene are SGHTA and FQGNSA. CDR3 size: 12 residues. The DNA of the CDR3 is TGTGCCAGCAGCCTGGGACAGGCCCCCGATCGGTTT. It is translated as CASSLGQAPDRF.

The J gene is TRBJ1-4, the V gene TRBV30, with D tentatively TRBD1 (5 bases). Germline V gene lookup returns CDR1 GTSNPN and CDR2 SVGIG (reference sequence). The length of the CDR3 is 16 residues. V was shortened by 1 base and J by 8 bases, with 20 bases between the two germline ends. The CDR3 region has the DNA TGTGCCTGGAGTGCGTGGTGGGGCTCGAAGGGGGAAAAACTGTTTTTT. Residues: CAWSAWWGSKGEKLFF.

The chain couples TRBV10-3 to TRBJ2-7; D might be TRBD2 (5 bases). Germline V gene lookup returns CDR1 ENHRY and CDR2 SYGVKD. V shed 0 bases and J shed 6 bases, with 15 bases lying between them. The CDR3 length is 15 residues. The DNA for the CDR3 is TGTGCCATCAGTGAGTCTAGACCGCTACGGGGCGAGCAGTACTTC. This sequence encodes CAISESRPLRGEQYF.

CDR3 nucleotides: TGTGCCAGTAGAGGCCGACAGAGGGAAAAACTGTTTTTT. This encodes CASRGRQREKLFF. This chain connects TRBV19 to TRBJ1-4; D possibly corresponds to TRBD1 (5 bases). CDR3 length equals 13 residues. From germline, CDR1 is LNHDA and CDR2 SQIVND (reference sequence). V was clipped by 6 bases and J by 8 bases, with 13 bases between them.

This rearrangement joins TRBV27 to TRBJ1-1, with D uncertain. The V gene's germline CDR1 is MNHEY and CDR2 SMNVEV (reference sequence). This CDR3 has 13 residues. V lost 4 bases to trimming and J lost 0 bases, with 6 bases between them. CDR3 bases: TGTGCCAGCAGTTCGGCCCTGAACACTGAAGCTTTCTTT. Protein sequence: CASSSALNTEAFF.

This chain joins TRBV28 and TRBJ2-4; D is possibly TRBD1 (6 bases). CDR1 MDHEN and CDR2 SYDVKM come from the germline V gene. V lost 5 bases and J lost 9, with 20 bases in between. There are 15 residues in the CDR3. The CDR3, as DNA: TGTGCCAGCAGTCCCCCACAGGGTCTCTCAGGCATTCAGTACTTC. Encoded protein: CASSPPQGLSGIQYF. Drawing the rest from reference TRBV28 and TRBJ2-4, the complete variable domain is DVKVTQSSRYLVKRTGEKVFLECVQDMDHENMFWYRQDPGLGLRLIYFSYDVKMKEKGDIPEGYSVSREKKERFSLILESASTNQTSMYLCASSPPQGLSGIQYFGAGTRLSVL.

The V and J genes are TRBV5-1 and TRBJ2-4; D perhaps matches TRBD2 (6 bases). Trimming took off 2 bases at V and 5 bases at J, with 8 bases between the two ends. This CDR3 spans 13 amino acids. The germline V gene has CDR1 SGHRS and CDR2 YFSETQ. As DNA, the CDR3 is TGCGCCAGCAGCTTACCGGGAGAAAACATTCAGTACTTC. This codes for CASSLPGENIQYF.

The chain recombines TRBV5-1 with TRBJ2-5; D uncertain. The CDR3 runs 14 residues. The V gene lost 0 bases and the J gene lost 6 bases, with 12 bases spanning the gap. Germline assignment: CDR1 SGHRS and CDR2 YFSETQ. The CDR3: CASSLAPNVKTQYF. The CDR3 bases are TGCGCCAGCAGCTTGGCGCCCAATGTCAAGACCCAGTACTTC.

This chain uses TRBV19 with TRBJ2-4, with D maybe TRBD2 (7 bases). The CDR3 length is 16 residues. In germline, CDR1 is LNHDA, CDR2 SQIVND (reference sequence). Trimming cost V 3 bases and J 3 bases, with 15 bases left between them. CDR3 in amino acids: CASSMGGGRGKNIQYF. The CDR3 region has the DNA TGTGCCAGTAGTATGGGCGGGGGCCGGGGCAAAAACATTCAGTACTTC.

This chain uses TRBV11-2 with TRBJ2-1; tentatively, D is TRBD1 or TRBD2 (5 bases each). Trimming took off 0 bases at V and 6 bases at J, with 12 bases between the two ends. This CDR3 is 15 amino acids long. CDR1 is SGHAT, CDR2 FQNNGV, per germline. Written as DNA, the CDR3 is TGTGCCAGCAGCTTAGATGGGACCCTAATCAATGAGCAGTTCTTC. Its protein is CASSLDGTLINEQFF.

This rearrangement joins TRBV6-4 to TRBJ2-7; tentatively, D is TRBD1 or TRBD2 (6 bases each). Germline CDR1 MRHNA, CDR2 SNTAGT. The CDR3 has 18 amino acids. The V end lost 3 bases, the J end lost 4 bases, and 25 bases lay between the germline ends. CDR3 DNA: TGTGCCAGCAGTGAGGGGGGCCGCACAAGGGAGATCCCTTACGAGCAGTACTTC. The encoded protein is CASSEGGRTREIPYEQYF.

V usage is TRBV7-2 and J usage is TRBJ2-7; D unclear. Germline V gene sequence: CDR1 SGHTA, CDR2 FQGNSA. The CDR3 totals 13 residues. V was shortened by 0 bases and J by 3 bases, with 6 bases between the two germline ends. DNA for the CDR3: TGTGCCAGCAGCTTAGCTCCCCTCTACGAGCAGTACTTC. It encodes CASSLAPLYEQYF.

The V gene is TRBV15, the J gene TRBJ2-7; TRBD2 matches at 7 bases. The CDR3 contains 13 residues. Germline V gene data show CDR1 as LNHNV and CDR2 as YYDKDF (reference sequence). Unmatched junction bases numbered 6, after V lost 8 bases and J lost 2 bases. The CDR3 region is CATRPSGAYEQYF. In DNA form, the CDR3 reads TGTGCCACCCGTCCTAGCGGCGCCTACGAGCAGTACTTC.